A single sample is the source of the 16 T cell receptor beta chains below, sequenced in a study of post-analysis software for immune sequencing data. General observations from the study: Among roughly five TRBV segments more frequent in patients than controls were TRBV5-6, TRBV5-1 and TRBV20-1.

These receptors' targets are unknown. The TCR beta cDNA libraries carried unique molecular identifiers. TCRdb analysed the PCR reads with MiXCR anew, one entry per CDR3 protein. The table has some 260,000 distinct CDR3 sequences, 30% to 45% seen once. Sequencing was carried out using blood. The source is a girl aged 5-17 years with multiple sclerosis.

The table lists this clonotype with many counts. The chain has TRBV15 and TRBJ2-5; D ambiguous. CDR3 length: 12 residues. Between the trimmed V and J ends, which lost 8 bases and 1 base, there was a span of 8 bases. Germline assignment: CDR1 LNHNV and CDR2 YYDKDF (reference sequence). The CDR3 DNA reads TGTGCCACCGCTCGAGGCCAAGAGACCCAGTACTTC. Its protein product is CATARGQETQYF.

The chain carries TRBV29-1 and TRBJ2-1, with TRBD2 matching 8 bases. The CDR3 has 16 amino acids. Unmatched junction bases numbered 8, after V lost 3 bases and J lost 1 base. Per the germline V gene, CDR1 is SQVTM and CDR2 is ANQGSEA. The CDR3 sequence is CSVEGPSGSSYNEQFF. The DNA of the CDR3 is TGCAGCGTTGAGGGACCCAGCGGGAGTTCCTACAATGAGCAGTTCTTC.

This clonotype was seen ten or more times. V usage is TRBV20-1 and J usage is TRBJ2-2; D perhaps matches TRBD1 (6 bases). Between the trimmed V and J ends, which lost 0 bases and 1 base, there was a span of 12 bases. This CDR3 is built from 16 residues. Germline CDR1 DFQATT, CDR2 SNEGSKA (reference sequence). Here the CDR3 DNA reads TGCAGTGCTAGAGATCACAGGGTCAGGAACACCGGGGAGCTGTTTTTT. It codes for CSARDHRVRNTGELFF.

The V gene is TRBV20-1, the J gene TRBJ2-7; tentative D call: TRBD2 (5 bases). V gave up 3 bases and J gave up 3 bases, with 9 bases separating them. In germline, CDR1 is DFQATT, CDR2 SNEGSKA (reference sequence). The CDR3 contains 12 residues. The CDR3 DNA reads as TGCAGTGCTAGCCTAGCAGTCTACGAGCAGTACTTC. Translating it yields CSASLAVYEQYF.

This chain connects TRBV27 to TRBJ2-1; 12 bases fit TRBD2. J gave up 7 bases and V 5 bases, and 9 bases lay outside the gene matches. Germline V gene sequence: CDR1 MNHEY, CDR2 SMNVEV (reference sequence). The CDR3 is 16 residues long. The CDR3 region has the DNA TGTGCCAGCAGTCCGCGACTAGCGGGAGACGGGAATGAGCAGTTCTTC. Translated: CASSPRLAGDGNEQFF.

In its sample, this clonotype was seen many times. The chain carries TRBV4-1 and TRBJ2-1, with TRBD2 matching over 9 bases. The CDR3 sequence is 17 residues long. CDR1 MGHRA and CDR2 YSYEKL come from the germline V gene. With V trimmed by 1 base and J by 7 bases, 11 bases remained unmatched. The CDR3 DNA follows: TGCGCCAGCAGCCAAGCCTCCAGCGGGAGGAACGGGAATGAGCAGTTCTTC. Amino acids: CASSQASSGRNGNEQFF.

Comments on this clonotype: This may be a read error: a much more frequent sequence differs by one nucleotide. CDR3 DNA sequence: TGCGTCAGCACTAACGGCCAACAGAGGAACACTGAAGCTTTCTTT. Translated, it gives CVSTNGQQRNTEAFF. This chain uses TRBV5-1 with TRBJ1-1; D gene unclear. CDR1 is SGHRS, CDR2 YFSETQ, per germline. There are 15 residues in the CDR3.

This clonotype came up a few times. A much larger clone is a single base away; this may be a read error. The rearrangement joins TRBV5-5 to TRBJ2-1, with 8 positions matching TRBD1. Germline loops: CDR1 SGHKS, CDR2 YYEKEE (reference sequence). CDR3 length: 12 amino acids. Trimming cost V 0 bases and J 15 bases; bases outside gene matches: 5. The CDR3 here is CASSLAWTGLFF. CDR3 nucleotide sequence: TGTGCCAGCAGCTTGGCCTGGACAGGGCTGTTCTTC.

This clonotype was counted between two and nine times. This chain links TRBV5-5 with TRBJ2-1; 7 bases line up with TRBD2. This CDR3 region has 16 residues. CDR1 and CDR2 (germline): SGHKS, YYEKEE (reference sequence). V shed 4 bases, J shed 6 bases, and the junction held 13 bases outside the gene matches. The CDR3 loop reads CASSDGRDEVINEQFF. DNA of the CDR3: TGTGCCAGCAGCGATGGGAGGGACGAAGTGATCAATGAGCAGTTCTTC.

This clonotype was seen a few times. The V gene is TRBV5-5, the J gene TRBJ1-3; D is perhaps TRBD1 (6 bases). This CDR3 has 19 amino acids. Trimming removed 5 bases at V and 0 bases at J, with 24 bases between. Germline CDR1 is SGHKS and CDR2 is YYEKEE (reference sequence). The CDR3 region is CASRKEQGSHPVSGNTIYF. The DNA of the CDR3 is TGTGCCAGCAGGAAAGAACAGGGTTCCCATCCCGTCTCTGGAAACACCATATATTTT. Supplemented by reference TRBV5-5 and TRBJ1-3, the full variable domain reads DAGVTQSPTHLIKTRGQQVTLRCSPISGHKSVSWYQQVLGQGPQFIFQYYEKEERGRGNFPDRFSARQFPNYSSELNVNALLLGDSALYLCASRKEQGSHPVSGNTIYFGEGSWLTVV.

Of note for this clonotype: A much bigger clone sits one base away, suggesting this may be a read error. The DNA of the CDR3 is TGTGCCAGCAGCTCTTTGAAAGGACAGGGAAAGGGCACAGATACGCAGTATTTT. This sequence encodes CASSSLKGQGKGTDTQYF. The chain combines TRBV7-9 with TRBJ2-3, with 8 bases aligning to TRBD1. The CDR3 is made up of 18 amino acids. The V and J ends lost 4 bases and 1 base, in that order; junction bases with no gene match: 13. Germline V CDR1 and CDR2: SEHNR, FQNEAQ (reference sequence).

Comments on this clonotype: This may be a read error: a much more frequent sequence differs by one nucleotide. The chain couples TRBV9 to TRBJ2-5, with TRBD1 matching 8 bases. V trimming: 4 bases; J trimming: 11 bases; junction bases outside the gene matches: 19. CDR1 and CDR2 from the germline V gene are SGDLS and YYNGEE. The CDR3 is made up of 16 amino acids. The CDR3 DNA is TGTGCCAGCAGCCCTGGCGGCGGACAGGGTAGAAATGAGCAGTACTTC. It specifies CASSPGGGQGRNEQYF.

The chain recombines TRBV2 with TRBJ2-2, with D possibly matching TRBD1 (5 bases). The CDR3 spans 12 residues. CDR1 is SNHLY and CDR2 is FYNNEI in the germline V gene. V lost 8 bases, J lost 5 bases, and 9 bases lay in between. CDR3 sequence (DNA): TGTGCCAGCGGTACAGGAACCGGGGAGCTGTTTTTT. Its protein is CASGTGTGELFF. The variable domain in full, completed from reference TRBV2 and TRBJ2-2, reads EPEVTQTPSHQVTQMGQEVILRCVPISNHLYFYWYRQILGQKVEFLVSFYNNEISEKSEIFDDQFSVERPDGSNFTLKIRSTKLEDSAMYFCASGTGTGELFFGEGSRLTVL.

This chain joins TRBV5-1 and TRBJ2-3, with TRBD1 matching over 8 bases. Germline V gene lookup returns CDR1 SGHRS and CDR2 YFSETQ. Losses at the gene ends were 5 bases for V and 4 bases for J; bases not matched to a gene: 6. CDR3 length equals 14 residues. The CDR3 here is CASRGQAGPDTQYF. Written as DNA, the CDR3 is TGCGCCAGCAGGGGACAGGCGGGACCAGATACGCAGTATTTT.

In the case of this clonotype: A single base separates this from a much larger clone, so it may be a read error. CDR3: CASSKRRSSYNEQFF. The DNA for the CDR3 is TGTGCCAGCAGTAAACGGCGGAGCTCCTACAATGAGCAGTTCTTC. This chain links TRBV2 with TRBJ2-1; D is uncertain. Germline lookup yields CDR1 SNHLY and CDR2 FYNNEI. V gave up 5 bases and J gave up 0 bases, with 11 bases separating them. The CDR3 sequence is 15 residues long.

V usage is TRBV16 and J usage is TRBJ1-2, with D tentatively TRBD1 (5 bases). The germline CDR1 and CDR2 sequences are KGHSY and FQNENV. The CDR3 consists of 14 residues. The germline V and J ends were trimmed by 2 bases and 10 bases, with 17 bases remaining between them. The CDR3 DNA reads TGTGCCAGCAGCCAACAGCAGGGCTCATCGATCTACACCTTC. Protein product: CASSQQQGSSIYTF.